This record covers a single TCR beta chain. V trimming: 3 bases; J trimming: 0 bases; junction bases outside the gene matches: 13. Looked up from germline, CDR1 is MRHNA and CDR2 is SNTAGT. The CDR3 is 19 residues long. The data derive from a study of PD-L1 blockade in urothelial cancer. On the study more broadly: Males with bladder-origin urothelial cancer made up about 90% of the roughly 29 patients. Blood was analyzed 3 weeks (second dose) and 6 weeks after treatment start.

The templates were synthetic TCR analogs, and they were spiked into each PCR. Profiling relied on immunoSEQ multiplex PCR, and the TCRdb table lists in-frame clones only, not all of them. Among some 71,000 clones listed, roughly 80% were seen once. Sample time point: pretreatment peripheral blood. Sample contribution per patient ranged from 1 to 8, covering pretreatment and on-treatment. Sequences were derived from PBMCs, sampled around atezolizumab (anti-PD-L1) treatment. V is TRBV6-4 and J is TRBJ1-3; 8 bases line up with TRBD1. The source is a middle-aged man with urothelial cancer. CDR3 DNA: TGTGCCAGCAGTGAAGAAGTTTCGGGGACAGGACCCTCTGGAAACACCATATATTTT. Its translation: CASSEEVSGTGPSGNTIYF.